The present entry profiles one TCR beta chain with its context. Its antigen is unknown. The sample comes from a study of cytomegalovirus exposure and HLA in healthy donors. At the level of the study: Within the Caucasian-associated ancestry cluster were roughly 79% of the approximately 370 genotyped donors. General observations from the study: Cytomegalovirus status was reportedly diagnosed by the classifier with high specificity and sensitivity. A later look showed TCR association rates differing by HLA locus, highest for DRB1 and lowest for HLA-C.

It was healthy bone marrow donors who served as donors. This CDR3 is 15 amino acids long. Germline values: CDR1 SGHDT, CDR2 YYEEEE. V gave up 6 bases and J gave up 2 bases; unmatched junction bases: 9. Use of 60 Vbeta and 13 Jbeta primers characterized the PCR. Assay: immunoSEQ multiplex PCR; the TCRdb copy retains only in-frame clones and omits some. The data contain hundreds of thousands of clones, 72% of them singletons. This sequence was found in a female donor in good health and CMV-seronegative. This chain connects TRBV5-6 to TRBJ2-7; 9 bases align to TRBD2. The sample comprised PBMCs. For the CDR3, the DNA is TGTGCCAGCACCCTAGGGACTAGCCGAGCCTACGAGCAGTACTTC. It is translated as CASTLGTSRAYEQYF.